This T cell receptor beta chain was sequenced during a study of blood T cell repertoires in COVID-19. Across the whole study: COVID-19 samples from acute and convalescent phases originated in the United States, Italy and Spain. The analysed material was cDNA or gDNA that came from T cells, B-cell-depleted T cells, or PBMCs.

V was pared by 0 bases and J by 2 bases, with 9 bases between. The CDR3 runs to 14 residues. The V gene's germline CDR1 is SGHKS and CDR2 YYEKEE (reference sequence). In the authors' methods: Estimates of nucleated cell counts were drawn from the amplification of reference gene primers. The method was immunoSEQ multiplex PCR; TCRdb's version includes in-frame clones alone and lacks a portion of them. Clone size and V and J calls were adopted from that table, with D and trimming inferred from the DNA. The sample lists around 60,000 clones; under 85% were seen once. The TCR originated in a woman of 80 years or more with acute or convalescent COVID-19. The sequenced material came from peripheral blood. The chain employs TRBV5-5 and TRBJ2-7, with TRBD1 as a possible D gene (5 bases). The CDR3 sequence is CASSLVPGPYEQYF. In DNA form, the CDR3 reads TGTGCCAGCAGCTTGGTCCCAGGGCCCTACGAGCAGTACTTC. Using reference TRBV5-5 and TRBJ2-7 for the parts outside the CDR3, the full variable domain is DAGVTQSPTHLIKTRGQQVTLRCSPISGHKSVSWYQQVLGQGPQFIFQYYEKEERGRGNFPDRFSARQFPNYSSELNVNALLLGDSALYLCASSLVPGPYEQYFGPGTRLTVT.